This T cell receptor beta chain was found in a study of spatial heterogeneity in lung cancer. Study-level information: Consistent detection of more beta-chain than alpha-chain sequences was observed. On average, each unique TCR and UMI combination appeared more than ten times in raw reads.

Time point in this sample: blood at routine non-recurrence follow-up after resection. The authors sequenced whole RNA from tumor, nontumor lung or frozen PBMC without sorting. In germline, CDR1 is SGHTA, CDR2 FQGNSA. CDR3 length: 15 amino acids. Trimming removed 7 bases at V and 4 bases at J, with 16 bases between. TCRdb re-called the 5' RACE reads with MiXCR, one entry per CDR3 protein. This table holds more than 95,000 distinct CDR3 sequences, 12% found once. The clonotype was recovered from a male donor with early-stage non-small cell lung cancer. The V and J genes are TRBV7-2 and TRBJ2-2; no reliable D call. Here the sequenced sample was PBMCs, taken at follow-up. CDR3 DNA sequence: TGTGCCAGCACCCTTACAGCGCTAGGCACCGGGGAGCTGTTTTTT. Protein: CASTLTALGTGELFF.